This T cell receptor (beta chain) was recovered during a study of T cells in Graves' hyperthyroidism and ophthalmopathy. J was trimmed by 6 bases and V by 1 base; bases with no gene match: 14. This CDR3 has 18 amino acids. Per the germline V gene, CDR1 is MGHRA and CDR2 is YSYEKL. A lack of ophthalmopathy progression within 18 months defined stable Graves' hyperthyroidism. The study enrolled patients aged 18 to 65 with newly diagnosed hyperthyroidism of under 2 months' duration. Clinicians diagnosed patients from clinical symptoms, serum thyroxine and TRAb, thyroid ultrasound and orbital computed tomography. There were TCR beta CDR3 regions amplified from RNA transcripts. The primer set for the first-round RT-PCR of the TCR CDR3 was HTBI. TCRdb used MiXCR to reprocess the multiplex PCR reads, holding one entry per CDR3 protein. The table records fewer than 850,000 distinct CDR3 sequences, 17% of them present only once.

Sequencing used blood. The V gene is TRBV4-1, the J gene TRBJ2-3; 9 nucleotides line up with TRBD2. The sequence was obtained from a man aged 45 to 65 with Graves' hyperthyroidism. As DNA, the CDR3 is TGCGCCAGCAGCCAAGGCGACTTAGCGGGAGACGACACGGATACGCAGTATTTT. Its protein is CASSQGDLAGDDTDTQYF.